These T cell receptor beta chains were read from a single sample in a study of persistence of HIV-infected CD4 T cells. Method: immunoSEQ multiplex PCR; TCRdb's copy keeps in-frame clones and lacks some. Among 30,000 to 40,000 clones listed, 82% were seen once. These TCRs are of unknown antigen specificity. The source was CD4+ T cells sorted from PBMCs after approximately 20-hour stimulation, collected from a patient who received antiretroviral therapy. The receptor set was obtained from an adult woman with HIV who was CMV-seropositive. The CDR3 runs from the conserved cysteine through the conserved F or W. The order of the fields is clone size, J gene, V gene, D gene, CDR3 DNA, CDR3 protein. D genes are given only for firm matches. Part of the rows lack a size; the others show once, few, many or a class for expanded clones.

size: -
J: TRBJ2-7
V: TRBV7-2
D: TRBD1
DNA: TGTGCCAGCAGCTTAGACAGGGGGACCTACGAGCAGTACTTC
CDR3: CASSLDRGTYEQYF

size: once
J: TRBJ2-7
V: TRBV5-1
D: -
DNA: TGCGCCAGCAGCTCGCCGACCGGGTGGGGCTACGAGCAGTACTTC
CDR3: CASSSPTGWGYEQYF

size: -
J: TRBJ1-5
V: TRBV6-2/TRBV6-3
D: -
DNA: TGTGCCAGCAGTCGGCAGGGGATTCAGCCCCAGCATTTT
CDR3: CASSRQGIQPQHF

size: -
J: TRBJ2-7
V: TRBV3-1/TRBV3-2
D: TRBD2
DNA: TGTGCCAGCAGCCCGACTAGCGGGCTGGGCGAGCAGTACTTC
CDR3: CASSPTSGLGEQYF

size: -
J: TRBJ1-2
V: TRBV19
D: -
DNA: TGTGCCAGTAGTGCTCGACAGAGGAATGGCTACACCTTC
CDR3: CASSARQRNGYTF

size: -
J: TRBJ1-6
V: TRBV7-8
D: TRBD1
DNA: TGTGCCAGCAGCTTAGGACAGGGGAAGTCACCCCTCCACTTT
CDR3: CASSLGQGKSPLHF

size: -
J: TRBJ2-7
V: TRBV24-1
D: -
DNA: TGTGCCACCAGTGAAAATGCCTACGAGCAGTACTTC
CDR3: CATSENAYEQYF

size: -
J: TRBJ1-6
V: TRBV7-2
D: TRBD1
DNA: TGTGCCAGCAGCCCTCAGGGGGCGGAGGGTGGTTCACCCCTCCACTTT
CDR3: CASSPQGAEGGSPLHF

size: -
J: TRBJ1-4
V: TRBV6-1
D: -
DNA: TGTGCCAGCAGTGAACTGGCAGCTAATAATGAAAAACTGTTTTTT
CDR3: CASSELAANNEKLFF

size: -
J: TRBJ2-1
V: TRBV28
D: TRBD1
DNA: TGTGCCAGCAGGAGGGACAGGGGGCCTTCTCGGTATGAGCAGTTCTTC
CDR3: CASRRDRGPSRYEQFF

size: -
J: TRBJ1-3
V: TRBV30
D: -
DNA: TGTGCCTGGAGTCCCCTCTCGTCTGGAAACACCATATATTTT
CDR3: CAWSPLSSGNTIYF

size: -
J: TRBJ2-3
V: TRBV7-2
D: -
DNA: TGTGCCAGCAGCTTATACGGGGTAGATACGCAGTATTTT
CDR3: CASSLYGVDTQYF

size: -
J: TRBJ1-1
V: TRBV6-6
D: TRBD1
DNA: TGTGCCAGCAGTTCGAACAGGGGATACACTGAAGCTTTCTTT
CDR3: CASSSNRGYTEAFF

size: -
J: TRBJ2-1
V: TRBV6-5
D: -
DNA: TGTGCCAGCAGGTGGGGGTCCTACAATGAGCAGTTCTTC
CDR3: CASRWGSYNEQFF

size: -
J: TRBJ1-3
V: TRBV12-5
D: TRBD1
DNA: TGTGCTAGTGGTTTGGTCCGGACAGGGCCTGGAAACACCATATATTTT
CDR3: CASGLVRTGPGNTIYF

size: few
J: TRBJ2-2
V: TRBV10-3
D: -
DNA: TGTGCCATCAGTGACCAGGGTCCGGGCACCGGGGAGCTGTTTTTT
CDR3: CAISDQGPGTGELFF

size: -
J: TRBJ1-1
V: TRBV5-1
D: TRBD1
DNA: TGCGCCAGCAGGTCGACAGGGGGCCGAACTGAAGCTTTCTTT
CDR3: CASRSTGGRTEAFF

size: -
J: TRBJ1-3
V: TRBV5-6
D: -
DNA: TGTGCCAGCAGCTTGGGTAAAGCAGGCTTCTCTGGAAACACCATATATTTT
CDR3: CASSLGKAGFSGNTIYF

size: -
J: TRBJ1-3
V: TRBV24-1
D: -
DNA: TGTGCCACCATTTCCCCGGGAAACACCATATATTTT
CDR3: CATISPGNTIYF

size: -
J: TRBJ1-1
V: TRBV5-1
D: TRBD1
DNA: TGCGCCAGCAGCTTGGTCCAGGGGGCTAACACTGAAGCTTTCTTT
CDR3: CASSLVQGANTEAFF

size: -
J: TRBJ2-7
V: TRBV5-1
D: TRBD1
DNA: TGCGCCAGCAGCCCGGGGACAGGCGTCCCCGAGCAGTACTTC
CDR3: CASSPGTGVPEQYF

size: -
J: TRBJ1-1
V: TRBV10-3
D: -
DNA: TGTGCCATCAGTGGCCGGGGGCGCGACACTGAAGCTTTCTTT
CDR3: CAISGRGRDTEAFF

size: -
J: TRBJ1-2
V: TRBV6-2/TRBV6-3
D: -
DNA: TGTGCCAGCAGTTACCTCGGGGGTGGCTATGGCTACACCTTC
CDR3: CASSYLGGGYGYTF

size: -
J: TRBJ2-2
V: TRBV2
D: TRBD1
DNA: TGTGCCAGCAGAGTACAGGGGGTGGACACCGGGGAGCTGTTTTTT
CDR3: CASRVQGVDTGELFF

size: -
J: TRBJ2-2
V: TRBV6-2/TRBV6-3
D: -
DNA: TGTGCCAGCAGTAAAGCCGGGGTGGACACCGGGGAGCTGTTTTTT
CDR3: CASSKAGVDTGELFF

size: -
J: TRBJ1-5
V: TRBV5-8
D: -
DNA: TGTGCCAGCAGCTCCAGAATGGGGCCCATTAGCAATCAGCCCCAGCATTTT
CDR3: CASSSRMGPISNQPQHF

size: -
J: TRBJ2-5
V: TRBV21-1
D: -
DNA: TGTGCCAGCAGCCCCCGCCTAACCCCTCACGGCGAGACCCAGTACTTC
CDR3: CASSPRLTPHGETQYF

size: -
J: TRBJ1-1
V: TRBV19
D: -
DNA: TGTGCCAGTAGGGACGTTAGCTCCCTCATTAACACTGAAGCTTTCTTT
CDR3: CASRDVSSLINTEAFF

size: -
J: TRBJ2-7
V: TRBV3-1/TRBV3-2
D: -
DNA: TGTGCCAGCAGCCAAGGTACCGGCCCTGGAGAGCAGTACTTC
CDR3: CASSQGTGPGEQYF

size: -
J: TRBJ1-3
V: TRBV6-5
D: TRBD1
DNA: TGTGCCAGCAGTTACTCGAACAGGGGCTCTGGAAACACCATATATTTT
CDR3: CASSYSNRGSGNTIYF

size: -
J: TRBJ1-3
V: TRBV7-9
D: -
DNA: TGTGCCAGCAGCGAATCGGGGATCTCTGGAAACACCATATATTTT
CDR3: CASSESGISGNTIYF

size: -
J: TRBJ2-6
V: TRBV7-2
D: -
DNA: TGTGCCAGCAGTTTAAGCTCGGCGGGAACTGGGGCCAACGTCCTGACTTTC
CDR3: CASSLSSAGTGANVLTF

size: -
J: TRBJ1-5
V: TRBV2
D: -
DNA: TGTGCCAGCTCAGGGTCTTCCGGGCAGCCCCAGCATTTT
CDR3: CASSGSSGQPQHF

size: once
J: TRBJ2-5
V: TRBV19
D: -
DNA: TGTGCCAGTAGTATAGCAGAGGGAGTGGGTAAGACCCAGTACTTC
CDR3: CASSIAEGVGKTQYF

size: -
J: TRBJ2-2
V: TRBV5-1
D: TRBD1
DNA: TGCGCCAGCAGCCGGACGGTGGGACAGGGGGCGTTCGGGGAGCTGTTTTTT
CDR3: CASSRTVGQGAFGELFF

size: once
J: TRBJ1-3
V: TRBV7-2
D: -
DNA: TGTGCCAGCAGCTTAGGGACGGGTGGAAACACCATATATTTT
CDR3: CASSLGTGGNTIYF

size: -
J: TRBJ1-6
V: TRBV12-3/TRBV12-4
D: -
DNA: TGTGCCAGCAGTTTGGGTCGGGGTTCACCCCTCCACTTT
CDR3: CASSLGRGSPLHF

size: -
J: TRBJ2-1
V: TRBV14
D: TRBD2
DNA: TGTGCCAGCAGCCAAAAGGTTGCCCCCAGCGGGAGGGCTGGCAATGAGCAGTTCTTC
CDR3: CASSQKVAPSGRAGNEQFF

size: -
J: TRBJ1-3
V: TRBV7-9
D: -
DNA: TGTGCCAGCAGCTTAGGGTCCCCAGGGACGACTGGAAACACCATATATTTT
CDR3: CASSLGSPGTTGNTIYF

size: few
J: TRBJ1-1
V: TRBV19
D: TRBD1
DNA: TGTGCCAGTAGCATGCCAGGGGGCCGTAGAACTGAAGCTTTCTTT
CDR3: CASSMPGGRRTEAFF

size: -
J: TRBJ2-3
V: TRBV25-1
D: TRBD2
DNA: TGTGCCAGCAGCCCACGGGGGGGGTCCACAGATACGCAGTATTTT
CDR3: CASSPRGGSTDTQYF

size: few
J: TRBJ2-5
V: TRBV2
D: TRBD1
DNA: TGTGCCAGCCTCCGGACAGGCCGTTTAGGGCAAGAGACCCAGTACTTC
CDR3: CASLRTGRLGQETQYF